This T cell receptor beta chain was captured by sequencing in a study of identical twins. This CDR3 has 14 amino acids. MiXCR, applied by TCRdb to the 5' RACE reads, yields one record per CDR3 protein. The sample shows about 240,000 distinct CDR3 sequences, about 11% of them seen only once. This clonotype was seen a handful of times. This TCR derives from a man aged 45-65 years in good health. Sequences were obtained from memory T cells sorted from blood. The rearrangement links TRBV21-1 to TRBJ2-5. TRBV21-1 is reported as a pseudogene. CDR3: CASSWVDGQETQYF. The CDR3 nucleotides read TGTGCCAGCAGCTGGGTGGATGGCCAAGAGACCCAGTACTTC.